This TCR beta chain was captured in a study of blood T cell repertoires in COVID-19. Turning to the study itself: From T cells, B-cell-depleted T cells, or PBMCs came the material, which was cDNA or gDNA.

Using immunoSEQ multiplex PCR, the repertoire was profiled, and TCRdb retains in-frame clones only, with some absent. This table holds around 210,000 clones, 70% to 90% found once. This clone was recorded a few times. Patients of the Seattle cohort, enrolled during active infection, were followed longitudinally. The germline V and J ends were trimmed by 0 bases and 5 bases, with 7 bases remaining between them. This CDR3 is built from 13 residues. CDR1 is SGHNT and CDR2 is YENEEA in the germline V gene. The TCR sequence derives from a man in his sixties with COVID-19, enrolled during active disease. The chain recombines TRBV11-3 with TRBJ1-1; D might be TRBD1 (5 bases). Sequencing was done on a sample of peripheral blood. The CDR3: CASSLEGRTEAFF. In nucleotides, the CDR3 is TGTGCCAGCAGCTTAGAGGGGCGGACTGAAGCTTTCTTT.